These T cell receptor beta chains were read from a single sample in a study of neoadjuvant anti-PD-1 for oral cavity cancer. Assay: immunoSEQ multiplex PCR; the TCRdb copy retains only in-frame clones and omits some. The sample includes roughly 14,000 clones, about 70% seen only once; the top ten take 2% to 2.5%. Material: PBMCs, obtained before nivolumab (anti-PD-1) treatment. These receptors were collected from a person aged 35 to 85 with oral cavity squamous cell carcinoma. Each CDR3 is given with its conserved first and last residue. D genes are given only for firm matches. Clone size is not always given. Where it is, it says once, few, many or a class for expanded clones.

V: TRBV2
D: -
size: -
length: 15
J: TRBJ2-3
CDR3: CASRRRSGGTDTQYF
DNA: TGTGCCAGCAGGAGAAGATCGGGGGGCACAGATACGCAGTATTTT

V: TRBV19
D: TRBD1
size: -
length: 15
J: TRBJ2-7
CDR3: CASGGGGTGFHEQYF
DNA: TGTGCCAGCGGAGGGGGCGGGACAGGGTTCCACGAGCAGTACTTC

V: TRBV7-9
D: TRBD1
size: -
length: 13
J: TRBJ1-5
CDR3: CASSLTGNQPQHF
DNA: TGTGCCAGCAGCTTGACAGGGAATCAGCCCCAGCATTTT

V: TRBV10-3
D: TRBD2
size: -
length: 15
J: TRBJ2-3
CDR3: CAISLAESSTDTQYF
DNA: TGTGCCATCAGCCTAGCGGAGAGTAGCACAGATACGCAGTATTTT

V: TRBV5-6
D: -
size: -
length: 15
J: TRBJ2-5
CDR3: CASSFSVTGRETQYF
DNA: TGTGCCAGCAGCTTCTCCGTGACAGGGAGGGAGACCCAGTACTTC

V: TRBV5-6
D: TRBD2
size: once
length: 14
J: TRBJ2-4
CDR3: CASGRGRAKNIQYF
DNA: TGTGCCAGCGGGAGGGGCCGGGCCAAAAACATTCAGTACTTC

V: TRBV5-4
D: -
size: -
length: 13
J: TRBJ2-7
CDR3: CASSTRGSYEQYF
DNA: TGTGCCAGCAGCACTCGTGGCTCCTACGAGCAGTACTTC

V: TRBV2
D: -
size: -
length: 15
J: TRBJ1-5
CDR3: CASSRGAQKNQPQHF
DNA: TGTGCCAGCAGTCGGGGGGCGCAGAAAAATCAGCCCCAGCATTTT

V: TRBV6-1
D: -
size: -
length: 18
J: TRBJ1-4
CDR3: CASSERGGWAGNNEKLFF
DNA: TGTGCCAGCAGTGAACGTGGGGGGTGGGCAGGGAACAATGAAAAACTGTTTTTT

V: TRBV29-1
D: TRBD1
size: -
length: 12
J: TRBJ1-1
CDR3: CSAPGGNTEAFF
DNA: TGCAGCGCTCCAGGGGGGAACACTGAAGCTTTCTTT

V: TRBV19
D: -
size: -
length: 14
J: TRBJ1-3
CDR3: CASSGTGLGNTIYF
DNA: TGTGCCAGTAGTGGGACCGGTCTCGGAAACACCATATATTTT

V: TRBV5-8
D: TRBD2
size: -
length: 17
J: TRBJ2-3
CDR3: CASSQSISGGRTDTQYF
DNA: TGTGCCAGCAGCCAAAGTATTAGCGGGGGGCGCACAGATACGCAGTATTTT

V: TRBV10-3
D: -
size: -
length: 12
J: TRBJ2-3
CDR3: CAISERVDTQYF
DNA: TGTGCCATCAGTGAAAGGGTTGATACGCAGTATTTT

V: TRBV5-6
D: -
size: -
length: 13
J: TRBJ2-2
CDR3: CASSLVEAGELFF
DNA: TGTGCCAGCAGCTTGGTGGAGGCCGGGGAGCTGTTTTTT

V: TRBV7-9
D: TRBD1
size: -
length: 14
J: TRBJ1-1
CDR3: CASSLTGEGTEAFF
DNA: TGTGCCAGCAGCTTAACAGGGGAGGGCACTGAAGCTTTCTTT

V: TRBV5-1
D: -
size: -
length: 16
J: TRBJ1-3
CDR3: CASSGSGLRAGNTIYF
DNA: TGCGCCAGCAGCGGAAGCGGGCTAAGAGCGGGAAACACCATATATTTT

V: TRBV5-1
D: -
size: -
length: 13
J: TRBJ1-5
CDR3: CASSLGSNQPQHF
DNA: TGCGCCAGCAGCTTAGGTAGCAATCAGCCCCAGCATTTT

V: TRBV11-3
D: -
size: -
length: 17
J: TRBJ2-2
CDR3: CASSFSRPGSNTGELFF
DNA: TGTGCCAGCAGCTTCTCTAGACCGGGGTCGAACACCGGGGAGCTGTTTTTT

V: TRBV4-1
D: TRBD1
size: -
length: 17
J: TRBJ2-2
CDR3: CASSQPVQTGYTGELFF
DNA: TGCGCCAGCAGCCAACCGGTTCAGACAGGGTACACCGGGGAGCTGTTTTTT

V: TRBV7-8
D: -
size: -
length: 13
J: TRBJ1-2
CDR3: CASSLMEGGGYTF
DNA: TGTGCCAGCAGCTTAATGGAGGGTGGTGGCTACACCTTC

V: TRBV7-9
D: -
size: -
length: 14
J: TRBJ2-7
CDR3: CASSPIAGSYEQYF
DNA: TGTGCCAGCAGCCCAATCGCAGGGAGCTACGAGCAGTACTTC

V: TRBV19
D: TRBD2
size: -
length: 15
J: TRBJ2-1
CDR3: CASSIRLAGINEQFF
DNA: TGTGCCAGTAGTATACGGCTAGCGGGGATAAATGAGCAGTTCTTC

V: TRBV2
D: -
size: -
length: 13
J: TRBJ1-2
CDR3: CASSKDWNYGYTF
DNA: TGTGCCAGTTCCAAAGATTGGAACTATGGCTACACCTTC

V: TRBV18
D: -
size: -
length: 13
J: TRBJ2-7
CDR3: CASSPSSSYEQYF
DNA: TGTGCCAGCTCACCCTCGAGCTCCTACGAGCAGTACTTC

V: TRBV4-2
D: -
size: few
length: 18
J: TRBJ1-6
CDR3: CASSQGGPGTTYNSPLHF
DNA: TGTGCCAGCAGCCAAGGGGGCCCAGGTACAACCTATAATTCACCCCTCCACTTT

V: TRBV28
D: -
size: few
length: 15
J: TRBJ2-5
CDR3: CASSFAGESQETQYF
DNA: TGTGCCAGCAGTTTTGCGGGCGAGAGTCAAGAGACCCAGTACTTC

V: TRBV28
D: -
size: -
length: 13
J: TRBJ1-5
CDR3: CASRPDSNQPQHF
DNA: TGTGCCAGCAGGCCGGATAGCAATCAGCCCCAGCATTTT

V: TRBV9
D: -
size: -
length: 16
J: TRBJ2-1
CDR3: CASSVVVAPTYNEQFF
DNA: TGTGCCAGCAGCGTAGTAGTTGCCCCCACCTACAATGAGCAGTTCTTC

V: TRBV10-3
D: -
size: -
length: 15
J: TRBJ1-1
CDR3: CAISESSRGSTEAFF
DNA: TGTGCCATCAGTGAATCTTCTCGCGGGAGCACTGAAGCTTTCTTT

V: TRBV18
D: -
size: once
length: 14
J: TRBJ1-1
CDR3: CASSYPGYNTEAFF
DNA: TGTGCCAGCTCATACCCAGGGTACAACACTGAAGCTTTCTTT

V: TRBV28
D: TRBD1
size: -
length: 13
J: TRBJ1-1
CDR3: CASKPDRFIGAFF
DNA: TGTGCCAGCAAACCGGACAGGTTTATTGGAGCTTTCTTT

V: TRBV29-1
D: -
size: -
length: 14
J: TRBJ2-5
CDR3: CSVVEGWSGETQYF
DNA: TGCAGCGTTGTGGAGGGTTGGAGTGGGGAGACCCAGTACTTC

V: TRBV18
D: TRBD1
size: -
length: 13
J: TRBJ1-1
CDR3: CASSPQRGLEAFF
DNA: TGTGCCAGCTCACCCCAGAGGGGGCTCGAAGCTTTCTTT

V: TRBV13
D: -
size: few
length: 15
J: TRBJ1-1
CDR3: CASSLSWGRNTEAFF
DNA: TGTGCCAGCAGTCTATCCTGGGGGAGGAACACTGAAGCTTTCTTT

V: TRBV6-5
D: -
size: -
length: 12
J: TRBJ2-7
CDR3: CASGAYGSEQYF
DNA: TGTGCCAGCGGGGCTTATGGGAGCGAGCAGTACTTC